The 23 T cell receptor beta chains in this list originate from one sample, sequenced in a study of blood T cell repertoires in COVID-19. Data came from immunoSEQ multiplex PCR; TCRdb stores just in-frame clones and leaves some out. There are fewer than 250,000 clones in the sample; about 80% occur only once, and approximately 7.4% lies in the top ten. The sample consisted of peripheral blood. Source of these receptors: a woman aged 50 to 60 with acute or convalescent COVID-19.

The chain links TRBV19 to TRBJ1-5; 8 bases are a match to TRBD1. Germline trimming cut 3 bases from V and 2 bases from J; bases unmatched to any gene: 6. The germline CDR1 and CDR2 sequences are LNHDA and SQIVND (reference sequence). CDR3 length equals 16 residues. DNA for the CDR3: TGTGCCAGTAGTATCCCCAGGGGGCAGGGCAATCAGCCCCAGCATTTT. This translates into CASSIPRGQGNQPQHF.

In DNA, the CDR3 is TGTGCCAGCAGTCAGGGGGCCGGGTCGCTGTTTTTT. This translates into CASSQGAGSLFF. This chain links TRBV6-2 or TRBV6-3 with TRBJ1-4; 8 bases are shared with TRBD1. The V gene end was trimmed by 5 bases and the J gene end by 14 bases; junction bases not matched to a gene: 7. The CDR3 runs 12 residues. CDR1 and CDR2 from the germline V gene are MNHEY and SVGEGT.

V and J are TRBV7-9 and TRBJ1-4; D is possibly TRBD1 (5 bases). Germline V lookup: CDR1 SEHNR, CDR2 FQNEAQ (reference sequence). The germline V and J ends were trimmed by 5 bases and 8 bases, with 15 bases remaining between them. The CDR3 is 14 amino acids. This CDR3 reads CASSQRGEDEKLFF. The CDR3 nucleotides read TGTGCCAGCAGCCAAAGGGGCGAGGACGAAAAACTGTTTTTT.

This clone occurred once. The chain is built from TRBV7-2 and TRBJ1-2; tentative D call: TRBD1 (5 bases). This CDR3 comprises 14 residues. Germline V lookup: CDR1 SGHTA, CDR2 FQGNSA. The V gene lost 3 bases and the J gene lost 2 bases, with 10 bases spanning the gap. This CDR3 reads CASSLGGSNYGYTF. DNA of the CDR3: TGTGCCAGCAGCTTGGGGGGTTCGAACTATGGCTACACCTTC.

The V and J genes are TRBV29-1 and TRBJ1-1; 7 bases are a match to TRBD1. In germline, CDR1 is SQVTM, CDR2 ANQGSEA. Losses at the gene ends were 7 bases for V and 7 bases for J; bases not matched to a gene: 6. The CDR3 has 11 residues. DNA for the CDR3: TGCAGCGCCTTCGACAGGGATGAAGCTTTCTTT. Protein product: CSAFDRDEAFF. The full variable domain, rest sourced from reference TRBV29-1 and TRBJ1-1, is SAVISQKPSRDICQRGTSLTIQCQVDSQVTMMFWYRQQPGQSLTLIATANQGSEATYESGFVIDKFPISRPNLTFSTLTVSNMSPEDSSIYLCSAFDRDEAFFGQGTRLTVV.

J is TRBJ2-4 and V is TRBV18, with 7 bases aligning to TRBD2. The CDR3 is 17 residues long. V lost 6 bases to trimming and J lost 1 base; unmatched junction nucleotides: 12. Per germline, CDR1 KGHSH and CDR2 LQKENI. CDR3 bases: TGTGCCAGCTCCCCCACGTTGGGAGGGGTGGCCAAAAACATTCAGTACTTC. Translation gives CASSPTLGGVAKNIQYF.

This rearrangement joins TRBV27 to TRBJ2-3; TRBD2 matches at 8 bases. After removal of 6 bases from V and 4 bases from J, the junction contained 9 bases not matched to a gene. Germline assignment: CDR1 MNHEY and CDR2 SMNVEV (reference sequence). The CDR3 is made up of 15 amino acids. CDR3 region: CASSYARGGPDTQYF. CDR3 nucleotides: TGTGCCAGCAGCTACGCCCGGGGGGGGCCAGATACGCAGTATTTT.

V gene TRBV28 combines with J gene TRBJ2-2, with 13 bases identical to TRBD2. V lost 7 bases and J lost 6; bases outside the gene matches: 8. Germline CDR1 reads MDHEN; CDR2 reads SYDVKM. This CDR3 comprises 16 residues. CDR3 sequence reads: CASTAGTSGIPGELFF. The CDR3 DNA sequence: TGTGCCAGCACCGCCGGGACTAGCGGGATTCCCGGGGAGCTGTTTTTT.

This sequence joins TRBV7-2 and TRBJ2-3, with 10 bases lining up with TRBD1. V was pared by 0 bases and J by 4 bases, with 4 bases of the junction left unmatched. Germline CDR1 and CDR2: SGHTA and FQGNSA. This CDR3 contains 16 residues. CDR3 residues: CASSLAGTGAADTQYF. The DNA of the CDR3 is TGTGCCAGCAGCTTAGCCGGGACAGGGGCGGCAGATACGCAGTATTTT.

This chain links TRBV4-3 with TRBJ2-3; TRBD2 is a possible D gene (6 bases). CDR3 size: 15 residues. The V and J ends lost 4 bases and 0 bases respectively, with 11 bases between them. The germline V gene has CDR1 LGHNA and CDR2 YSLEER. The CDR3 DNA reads TGCGCCAGCAGCCCCTTAGCGGTTAGCACAGATACGCAGTATTTT. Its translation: CASSPLAVSTDTQYF.

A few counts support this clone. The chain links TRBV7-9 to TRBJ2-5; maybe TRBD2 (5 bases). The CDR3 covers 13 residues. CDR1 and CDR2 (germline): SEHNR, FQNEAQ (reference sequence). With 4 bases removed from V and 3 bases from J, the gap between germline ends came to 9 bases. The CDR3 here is CASSSGLEETQYF. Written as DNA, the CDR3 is TGTGCCAGCAGCTCTGGACTGGAAGAGACCCAGTACTTC.

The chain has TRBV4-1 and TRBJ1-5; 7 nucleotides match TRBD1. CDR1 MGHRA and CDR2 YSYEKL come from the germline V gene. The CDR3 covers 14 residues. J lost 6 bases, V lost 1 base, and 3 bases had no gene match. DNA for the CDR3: TGCGCCAGCAGCCAAGGACAGGGACCTCAGCCCCAGCATTTT. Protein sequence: CASSQGQGPQPQHF.

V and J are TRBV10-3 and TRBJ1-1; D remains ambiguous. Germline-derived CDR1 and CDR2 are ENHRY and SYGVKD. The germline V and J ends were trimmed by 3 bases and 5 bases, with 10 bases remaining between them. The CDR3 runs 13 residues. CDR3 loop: CAISEAGRTEAFF. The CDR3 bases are TGTGCCATCAGTGAAGCGGGAAGGACTGAAGCTTTCTTT.

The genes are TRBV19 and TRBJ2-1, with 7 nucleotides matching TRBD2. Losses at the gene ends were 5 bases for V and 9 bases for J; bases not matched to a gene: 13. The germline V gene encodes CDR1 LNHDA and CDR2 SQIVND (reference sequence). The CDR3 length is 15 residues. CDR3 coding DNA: TGTGCCAGTAGTTGGGGGAGGGCCTATAGTAGTGAGCAGTTCTTC. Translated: CASSWGRAYSSEQFF.

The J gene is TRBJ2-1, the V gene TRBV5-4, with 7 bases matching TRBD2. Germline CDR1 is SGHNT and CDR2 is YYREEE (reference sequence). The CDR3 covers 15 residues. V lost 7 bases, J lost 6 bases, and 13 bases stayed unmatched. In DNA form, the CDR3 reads TGTGCCAGCGCCTCGGGCGGGGGAGGCATCAATGAGCAGTTCTTC. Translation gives CASASGGGGINEQFF.

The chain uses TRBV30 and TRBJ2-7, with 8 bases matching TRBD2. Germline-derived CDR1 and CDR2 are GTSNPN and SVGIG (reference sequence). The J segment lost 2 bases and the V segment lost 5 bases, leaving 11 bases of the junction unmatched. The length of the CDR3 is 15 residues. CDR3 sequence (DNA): TGTGCCTGGCGGGGGGGGCGGGGAACGGCCTACGAGCAGTACTTC. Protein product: CAWRGGRGTAYEQYF.

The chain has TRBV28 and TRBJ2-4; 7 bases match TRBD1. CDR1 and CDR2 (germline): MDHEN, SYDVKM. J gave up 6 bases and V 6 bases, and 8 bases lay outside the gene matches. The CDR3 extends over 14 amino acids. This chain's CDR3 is CASRATGKVNIQYF. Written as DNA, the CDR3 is TGTGCCAGCAGGGCGACAGGGAAGGTAAACATTCAGTACTTC. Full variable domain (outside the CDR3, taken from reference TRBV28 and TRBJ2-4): DVKVTQSSRYLVKRTGEKVFLECVQDMDHENMFWYRQDPGLGLRLIYFSYDVKMKEKGDIPEGYSVSREKKERFSLILESASTNQTSMYLCASRATGKVNIQYFGAGTRLSVL.

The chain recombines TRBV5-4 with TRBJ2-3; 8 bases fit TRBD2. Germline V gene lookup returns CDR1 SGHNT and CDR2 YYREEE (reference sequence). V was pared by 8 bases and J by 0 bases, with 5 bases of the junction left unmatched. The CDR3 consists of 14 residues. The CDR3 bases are TGTGCCAGTTATAGCGGGACTAGCACAGATACGCAGTATTTT. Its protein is CASYSGTSTDTQYF.

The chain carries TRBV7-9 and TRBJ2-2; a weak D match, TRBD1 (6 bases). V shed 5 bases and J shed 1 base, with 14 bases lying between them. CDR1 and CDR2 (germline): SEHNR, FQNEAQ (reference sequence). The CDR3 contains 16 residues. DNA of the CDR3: TGTGCCAGCAGCCCCTACGGGGACAAGAACACCGGGGAGCTGTTTTTT. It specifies CASSPYGDKNTGELFF.

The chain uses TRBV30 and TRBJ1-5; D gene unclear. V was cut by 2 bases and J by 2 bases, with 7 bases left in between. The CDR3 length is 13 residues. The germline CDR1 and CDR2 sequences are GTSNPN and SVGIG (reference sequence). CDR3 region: CAWSLRGNQPQHF. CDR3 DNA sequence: TGTGCCTGGAGTCTCCGGGGCAATCAGCCCCAGCATTTT.

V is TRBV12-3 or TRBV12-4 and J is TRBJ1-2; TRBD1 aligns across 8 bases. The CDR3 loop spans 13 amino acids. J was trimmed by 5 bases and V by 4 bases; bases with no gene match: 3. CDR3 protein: CASSSRTGYGYTF. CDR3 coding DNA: TGTGCCAGCAGTTCCCGGACAGGGTATGGCTACACCTTC.

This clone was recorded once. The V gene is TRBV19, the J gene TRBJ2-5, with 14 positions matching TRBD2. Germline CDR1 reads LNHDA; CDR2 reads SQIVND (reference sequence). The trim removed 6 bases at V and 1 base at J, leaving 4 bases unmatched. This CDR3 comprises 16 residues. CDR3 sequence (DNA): TGTGCCAGTAGCTCCGGACTAGCGGGAGGCCAAGAGACCCAGTACTTC. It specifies CASSSGLAGGQETQYF.

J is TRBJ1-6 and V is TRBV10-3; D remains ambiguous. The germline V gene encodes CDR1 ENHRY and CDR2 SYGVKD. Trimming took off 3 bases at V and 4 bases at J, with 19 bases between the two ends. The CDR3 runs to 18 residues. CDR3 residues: CAISDILSRGRYNSPLHF. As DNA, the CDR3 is TGTGCCATCAGTGACATTTTAAGCCGGGGTCGGTATAATTCACCCCTCCACTTT.